This is a list of T cell receptor beta chains from one sample in a study of OX40 agonist ivuxolimab in advanced cancers. The protocol was immunoSEQ multiplex PCR, while the TCRdb copy is restricted to in-frame clones and leaves out a portion. The sample gives about 53,000 clones, 75% to 90% of which show up once; about a tenth is in the top ten. The sequencing used CD4+ or CD8+ T cells sorted from blood, collected in a trial of the OX40 agonist ivuxolimab. All receptors come from an adult with an advanced solid tumor such as melanoma, head and neck, liver or kidney cancer. Each CDR3 is given with its conserved first and last residue.

TRBV18	TRBJ1-2	CASSPPINYGYTF
TRBV5-1	TRBJ1-2	CASSPTGEVGYTF
TRBV7-2	TRBJ1-6	CASSIQGDQRPLHF
TRBV19	TRBJ2-5	CASSINFGGASETQYF
TRBV11-1	TRBJ2-6	CASSTGQPGAGANVLTF
TRBV5-4	TRBJ2-2	CASSPTFRGNTGELFF
TRBV7-9	TRBJ2-3	CASSFTGPDTQYF
TRBV5-4	TRBJ2-1	CASSFLKRGSGYEQFF
TRBV23-1	TRBJ2-7	CASSRGAGAYEQYF
TRBV29-1	TRBJ2-3	CSAVKGGLSDTQYF
TRBV19	TRBJ1-1	CASWGWNTEAFF
TRBV14	TRBJ2-1	CASSQRLAAFNNEQFF
TRBV2	TRBJ1-3	CASSLDSAGNTIYF
TRBV7-8	TRBJ2-7	CASSGSSYEQYF
TRBV7-3	TRBJ1-5	CASSKDRNQPQHF
TRBV28	TRBJ1-1	CASSLRTGGPNTEAFF
TRBV4-2	TRBJ2-1	CASSRSGESYNEQFF
TRBV6-6	TRBJ2-7	CASSSQPGLGGDLNF
TRBV2	TRBJ1-5	CASSEEGAGNQPQHF
TRBV5-4	TRBJ2-7	CASSDGTGVEQYF
TRBV29-1	TRBJ1-1	CSVGRGTEAFF
TRBV11-2	TRBJ2-2	CASSMGLAGDTGELFF
TRBV7-2	TRBJ1-2	CASSPGGVGGYTF
TRBV30	TRBJ2-5	CAWSTGLPSTSQYF
TRBV7-2	TRBJ2-5	CASSLAWVRETQYF
TRBV7-9	TRBJ1-2	CASSLAPNGYTF
TRBV5-1	TRBJ1-1	CASSVTDRNTEAFF
TRBV7-2	TRBJ2-3	CASSLAIHTDTQYF
TRBV7-2	TRBJ2-1	CASSLDSSYNEQFF
TRBV5-6	TRBJ1-1	CASSYRTGISTEAFF
TRBV4-1	TRBJ1-5	CASSLSGGNQPQHF
TRBV5-1	TRBJ2-5	CASSLLGQLQETQYF
TRBV7-6	TRBJ1-1	CASSLGVSNTEAFF
TRBV27	TRBJ2-1	CASSSGRSGYEQFF
TRBV28	TRBJ2-1	CASSLGQGSYNEQFF
TRBV30	TRBJ2-1	CAWSVGQYNEQFF
TRBV6-5	TRBJ1-1	CASRADGNTEAFF
TRBV6-5	TRBJ2-1	CASSYSVAGYMEQFF
TRBV6-5	TRBJ1-3	CASSSTAKGNTIYF
TRBV18	TRBJ2-2	CASPRQGDTGELFF
TRBV23-1	TRBJ2-7	CASSHHGRDRNPYEQYF
TRBV21-1	TRBJ1-1	CASSNDLATLRTEAFF
TRBV5-4	TRBJ2-2	CASSLYGNTGELFF
TRBV5-5	TRBJ2-2	CASSGHRGGSSTGELFF
TRBV21-1	TRBJ1-5	CASSKGWEQPNQPQHF
TRBV19	TRBJ1-1	CASSIDFYTAFF
TRBV18	TRBJ2-1	CASSPTPSGSLNEQFF
TRBV20-1	TRBJ2-1	CSAREFNEQFF